The TCR gamma chain described here comes from a study of gamma-delta T cells after stem cell transplantation. The CDR3 contains 10 residues. The germline CDR1 and CDR2 sequences are VENAVY and YDSYNSRV. TCRdb redid the clone calls on the RT-PCR reads with CATT. This sample has 2,500 to 3,500 gamma-chain clones; 18% occur once, and the top ten carry roughly 3.6%. Comment on this clone: A read error is possible here, since a much larger clone lies one base away.

This rearrangement joins TRGV8 to TRGJ1 or TRGJ2. The receptor was isolated from a human donor. It is not recorded whose cells these are; they may come from a transplant donor. Sequencing was done on a sample of gamma-delta T cells. This CDR3 reads CATWDYTKLF. Here the CDR3 DNA reads TGTGCCACCTGGGATTATACGAAACTCTTT.